The 2 T cell receptor beta chains below were found in one sample sequenced in a study of shared clonotypes between healthy human individuals. The repertoire was sequenced with immunoSEQ multiplex PCR; TCRdb's copy has only in-frame clones and lacks some. The sample has hundreds of thousands of clones, more than 70% seen once. Sequencing was carried out using PBMCs. Receptor source: a woman aged 40 to 50 in good health. Some clones in this sample may be carry-over from other donors' samples.

The chain joins TRBV30 to TRBJ1-5, with no clear D. The CDR3 covers 13 residues. V gave up 5 bases and J gave up 0 bases, with 8 bases separating them. CDR1 and CDR2 (germline): GTSNPN, SVGIG (reference sequence). The DNA of the CDR3 is TGTGCCTGGGCGGGAATTAGCAATCAGCCCCAGCATTTT. It specifies CAWAGISNQPQHF.

This chain uses TRBV10-3 with TRBJ2-1, with 12 positions matching TRBD2. CDR3 length equals 14 residues. Looked up from germline, CDR1 is ENHRY and CDR2 is SYGVKD. With V trimmed by 8 bases and J by 8 bases, 7 bases remained unmatched. The CDR3 spells CAIGSLAGGHEQFF. The CDR3 region has the DNA TGTGCCATCGGAAGCCTAGCGGGAGGGCATGAGCAGTTCTTC.